This is a list of T cell receptor beta chains from one sample in a study of OX40 agonist ivuxolimab in advanced cancers. The repertoire was sequenced with immunoSEQ multiplex PCR; TCRdb's copy has only in-frame clones and lacks some. The sample includes roughly 67,000 clones, about 89% of them seen just once. The starting material was CD4+ or CD8+ T cells sorted from blood, obtained in a trial of the OX40 agonist ivuxolimab. Source of these receptors: an adult with an advanced solid tumor such as melanoma, head and neck, liver or kidney cancer. Both conserved end residues are part of each CDR3. D genes are given only for firm matches. The listing skips clone size in some rows; elsewhere it reads once, few, many or a size class.

d_call: .
clone_size: .
v_call: TRBV6-1
j_call: TRBJ1-4
cdr3_nt: TGTGCCAGCAGTGAAGACCCCCCCGGCGGGGCTAATGAAAAACTGTTTTTT
cdr3_aa: CASSEDPPGGANEKLFF

d_call: .
clone_size: .
v_call: TRBV6-1
j_call: TRBJ2-2
cdr3_nt: TGTGCCATTACAGGGCTAATAGGGACCGGGGAGCTGTTTTTT
cdr3_aa: CAITGLIGTGELFF

d_call: .
clone_size: .
v_call: TRBV5-1
j_call: TRBJ2-7
cdr3_nt: TGCGCCAGCAGCCTGGGGGGGGCGACTCTATTACGCTCCTACGAGCAGTACTTC
cdr3_aa: CASSLGGATLLRSYEQYF

d_call: .
clone_size: .
v_call: TRBV15
j_call: TRBJ2-1
cdr3_nt: TGTGCCACCAGCAACGGGGGAGGCTACAATGAGCAGTTCTTC
cdr3_aa: CATSNGGGYNEQFF

d_call: .
clone_size: .
v_call: TRBV5-1
j_call: TRBJ1-1
cdr3_nt: TGCGCCAGCAGCTACGTCGCCGGACAGAACACTGAAGCTTTCTTT
cdr3_aa: CASSYVAGQNTEAFF

d_call: .
clone_size: .
v_call: TRBV28
j_call: TRBJ2-7
cdr3_nt: TGTGCCAGCAGCTCATCATATTCAGGGAGCCCAGACGAGCAGTACTTC
cdr3_aa: CASSSSYSGSPDEQYF

d_call: TRBD2
clone_size: .
v_call: TRBV30
j_call: TRBJ2-7
cdr3_nt: TGTGCCTGGAGTGCAGGGACTAGCGTACGGACCTACGAGCAGTACTTC
cdr3_aa: CAWSAGTSVRTYEQYF

d_call: .
clone_size: .
v_call: TRBV6-5
j_call: TRBJ1-1
cdr3_nt: TGTGCCAGCAGTTACTCGTCCACTGAAGCTTTCTTT
cdr3_aa: CASSYSSTEAFF

d_call: .
clone_size: .
v_call: TRBV7-9
j_call: TRBJ1-5
cdr3_nt: TGTGCCAGCAGCTTATCGGGGGGACAGCCCCAGCATTTT
cdr3_aa: CASSLSGGQPQHF

d_call: .
clone_size: .
v_call: TRBV6-1
j_call: TRBJ2-7
cdr3_nt: TGTGCCAGCAGTCAACAGGGTTCCCACGAGCAGTACTTC
cdr3_aa: CASSQQGSHEQYF

d_call: .
clone_size: .
v_call: TRBV6-5
j_call: TRBJ2-6
cdr3_nt: TGTGCCAGCAGCCTACAGGTCTCTGGGGCCAACGTCCTGACTTTC
cdr3_aa: CASSLQVSGANVLTF

d_call: .
clone_size: .
v_call: TRBV4-3
j_call: TRBJ1-5
cdr3_nt: TGCGCCAGCAGCCCCGGGGGGGAGTCAGGTCAGCCCCAGCATTTT
cdr3_aa: CASSPGGESGQPQHF

d_call: .
clone_size: .
v_call: TRBV19
j_call: TRBJ2-6
cdr3_nt: TGTGCCAGTAGTAGCAGGGTCTCTGGGGCCAACGTCCTGACTTTC
cdr3_aa: CASSSRVSGANVLTF

d_call: .
clone_size: .
v_call: TRBV19
j_call: TRBJ2-7
cdr3_nt: TGTGCCAGTAGCCTGACAGGCTCCTACGAGCAGTACTTC
cdr3_aa: CASSLTGSYEQYF

d_call: .
clone_size: .
v_call: TRBV7-2
j_call: TRBJ2-1
cdr3_nt: TGTGCCAGCAACCTTCTTAGAGGGGGGCATGAGCAGTTCTTC
cdr3_aa: CASNLLRGGHEQFF

d_call: TRBD1
clone_size: .
v_call: TRBV7-9
j_call: TRBJ1-3
cdr3_nt: TGTGCCAGCAGCCCGAACAGGGGTTCTGGAAACACCATATATTTT
cdr3_aa: CASSPNRGSGNTIYF

d_call: .
clone_size: .
v_call: TRBV5-1
j_call: TRBJ1-2
cdr3_nt: TGCGCCAGCAGCTCGGCCTCGGGGGGCGACTATGGCTACACCTTC
cdr3_aa: CASSSASGGDYGYTF

d_call: TRBD1
clone_size: .
v_call: TRBV10-3
j_call: TRBJ2-2
cdr3_nt: TGTGCCATCAGTGAGTCCAAGGGGGCTAACGGGGAGCTGTTTTTT
cdr3_aa: CAISESKGANGELFF

d_call: .
clone_size: .
v_call: TRBV30
j_call: TRBJ1-1
cdr3_nt: TGTGCCTGGAGTGTACTGACGGGGAACACTGAAGCTTTCTTT
cdr3_aa: CAWSVLTGNTEAFF

d_call: .
clone_size: few
v_call: TRBV7-9
j_call: TRBJ2-1
cdr3_nt: TGTGCCAGCAGCTTAGTTGCCGGTGAGCAGTTCTTC
cdr3_aa: CASSLVAGEQFF

d_call: TRBD1
clone_size: .
v_call: TRBV6-5
j_call: TRBJ1-1
cdr3_nt: TGTGCCAGCAGTTACTCCCAGGGGGGCGGCACTGAAGCTTTCTTT
cdr3_aa: CASSYSQGGGTEAFF

d_call: TRBD2
clone_size: .
v_call: TRBV27
j_call: TRBJ2-3
cdr3_nt: TGTGCCAGCAGTTTAGGACTAGCGGCCACAGATACGCAGTATTTT
cdr3_aa: CASSLGLAATDTQYF

d_call: TRBD2
clone_size: few
v_call: TRBV7-2
j_call: TRBJ2-5
cdr3_nt: TGTGCCAGCAGCCCCGCCGGACTAGCGGGACGAGGGACCCAGTACTTC
cdr3_aa: CASSPAGLAGRGTQYF

d_call: TRBD2
clone_size: few
v_call: TRBV4-1
j_call: TRBJ2-3
cdr3_nt: TGCGCCAGCAGCCAACCCTCGGGACTAGTCACGCAGTATTTT
cdr3_aa: CASSQPSGLVTQYF

d_call: .
clone_size: .
v_call: TRBV6-1
j_call: TRBJ1-2
cdr3_nt: TGTGCCAGCAGTGAGGGATTTTGGGATGCAGATTCCTATGGCTACACCTTC
cdr3_aa: CASSEGFWDADSYGYTF

d_call: .
clone_size: .
v_call: TRBV28
j_call: TRBJ1-2
cdr3_nt: TGTGCCATCAACCGCCAAGGGAGGGGTGGCTACACCTTC
cdr3_aa: CAINRQGRGGYTF

d_call: TRBD1
clone_size: few
v_call: TRBV15
j_call: TRBJ1-2
cdr3_nt: TGTGCCACCAGCAGAGAACAGGGGGACGGTGGCTACACCTTC
cdr3_aa: CATSREQGDGGYTF

d_call: .
clone_size: .
v_call: TRBV6-5
j_call: TRBJ1-3
cdr3_nt: TGTGCCAGCATCCACCGTCTGGGGGGAAACACCATATATTTT
cdr3_aa: CASIHRLGGNTIYF

d_call: TRBD2
clone_size: .
v_call: TRBV5-4
j_call: TRBJ2-1
cdr3_nt: TGTGCCAGCAGCTTGCCGGGACTAGCGGGTGTTGGTGAGCAGTTCTTC
cdr3_aa: CASSLPGLAGVGEQFF

d_call: .
clone_size: .
v_call: TRBV19
j_call: TRBJ2-2
cdr3_nt: TGTGCCAGTAGCCCTACGCAGGAGGGGGGGGAGCTGTTTTTT
cdr3_aa: CASSPTQEGGELFF

d_call: .
clone_size: .
v_call: TRBV21-1
j_call: TRBJ2-2
cdr3_nt: .
cdr3_aa: CATPVGVGTGELFF

d_call: TRBD1
clone_size: .
v_call: TRBV10-3
j_call: TRBJ2-7
cdr3_nt: TGTGCCATCAGACAGGGGGCCTACGAGCAGTACTTC
cdr3_aa: CAIRQGAYEQYF

d_call: .
clone_size: .
v_call: TRBV30
j_call: TRBJ1-4
cdr3_nt: TGTGCCTGGAGTGGCCTTACCGGGACGGGAAATGAAAAACTGTTTTTT
cdr3_aa: CAWSGLTGTGNEKLFF

d_call: TRBD1
clone_size: .
v_call: TRBV27
j_call: TRBJ1-6
cdr3_nt: TGTGCCAGCATCAAGACAGGGAGCTCCTATAATTCACCCCTCCACTTT
cdr3_aa: CASIKTGSSYNSPLHF

d_call: .
clone_size: .
v_call: TRBV5-4
j_call: TRBJ2-5
cdr3_nt: TGTGCCAGCAGCTTGGCCAGGATGCAAGAGACCCAGTACTTC
cdr3_aa: CASSLARMQETQYF

d_call: .
clone_size: .
v_call: TRBV6-5
j_call: TRBJ1-5
cdr3_nt: TGTGCCAGCAGTTCAGGGTTCGGTCAGCCCCAGCATTTT
cdr3_aa: CASSSGFGQPQHF

d_call: .
clone_size: .
v_call: TRBV11-3
j_call: TRBJ2-5
cdr3_nt: TGTGCCAGCAGCTTGAGATGGGGGGAGACCCAGTACTTC
cdr3_aa: CASSLRWGETQYF

d_call: TRBD1
clone_size: .
v_call: TRBV28
j_call: TRBJ2-3
cdr3_nt: TGTGCCAGCAGTTCTGAAGGGGGCAACACAGATACGCAGTATTTT
cdr3_aa: CASSSEGGNTDTQYF

d_call: .
clone_size: few
v_call: TRBV9
j_call: TRBJ1-1
cdr3_nt: TGTGCCAGCAGCGTAGGAGGGCACAAGAACACTGAAGCTTTCTTT
cdr3_aa: CASSVGGHKNTEAFF

d_call: TRBD1
clone_size: .
v_call: TRBV5-6
j_call: TRBJ1-2
cdr3_nt: TGTGCCAGCAGCCTCGCGGTGGCTGAGGGGGCAGACTATGGCTACACCTTC
cdr3_aa: CASSLAVAEGADYGYTF

d_call: .
clone_size: .
v_call: TRBV28
j_call: TRBJ1-2
cdr3_nt: TGTGCCAGCATAGAGGGACACTATGGCTACACCTTC
cdr3_aa: CASIEGHYGYTF

d_call: .
clone_size: .
v_call: TRBV30
j_call: TRBJ1-2
cdr3_nt: TGTGCCTGGAGGGGTAATCCAGGGTTCTCTGGGGATGGCTACACCTTC
cdr3_aa: CAWRGNPGFSGDGYTF

d_call: .
clone_size: .
v_call: TRBV30
j_call: TRBJ1-5
cdr3_nt: TGTGCCTGGTTTCGACTGATCTATAGCAATCAGCCCCAGCATTTT
cdr3_aa: CAWFRLIYSNQPQHF

d_call: .
clone_size: .
v_call: TRBV28
j_call: TRBJ2-3
cdr3_nt: TGTGCCAGCAGTTTAAGCGGGCCTAGCACAGATACGCAGTATTTT
cdr3_aa: CASSLSGPSTDTQYF

d_call: .
clone_size: .
v_call: TRBV6-6
j_call: TRBJ1-4
cdr3_nt: TGTGCCAGCAGTGGCGGGGGCATAAGTGAAAAACTGTTTTTT
cdr3_aa: CASSGGGISEKLFF

d_call: .
clone_size: .
v_call: TRBV27
j_call: TRBJ1-2
cdr3_nt: TGTGCCAGCAGTCGAGGGGGGTTATTAGGCTACACCTTC
cdr3_aa: CASSRGGLLGYTF

d_call: TRBD2
clone_size: .
v_call: TRBV27
j_call: TRBJ2-7
cdr3_nt: TGTGCCAGCAGTTTAAGCGGGAGGGTAGACGAGCAGTACTTC
cdr3_aa: CASSLSGRVDEQYF

d_call: TRBD1
clone_size: .
v_call: TRBV6-5
j_call: TRBJ1-2
cdr3_nt: TGTGCCAGCAGTTACAGGACAGGGGTTGGCTACACCTTC
cdr3_aa: CASSYRTGVGYTF

d_call: TRBD1
clone_size: once
v_call: TRBV29-1
j_call: TRBJ1-2
cdr3_nt: TGCAGCGTTGAAGGACAGGGTAACTATGGCTACACCTTC
cdr3_aa: CSVEGQGNYGYTF

d_call: .
clone_size: .
v_call: TRBV6-5
j_call: TRBJ2-7
cdr3_nt: TGTGCCAGCAGTTCACACCCCCCTAACTACGAGCAGTACTTC
cdr3_aa: CASSSHPPNYEQYF

d_call: .
clone_size: .
v_call: TRBV6-5
j_call: TRBJ1-1
cdr3_nt: TGTGCCAGCAGCCGGGGCACTGAAGCTTTCTTT
cdr3_aa: CASSRGTEAFF

d_call: .
clone_size: .
v_call: TRBV5-1
j_call: TRBJ1-5
cdr3_nt: TGCGCCAGCAGCTTATTCCCCAGGGACAGCAATCAGCCCCAGCATTTT
cdr3_aa: CASSLFPRDSNQPQHF

d_call: .
clone_size: .
v_call: TRBV7-9
j_call: TRBJ1-1
cdr3_nt: TGTGCCAGCAGCCTAAAGACAGAGACTGAAGCTTTCTTT
cdr3_aa: CASSLKTETEAFF

d_call: TRBD1
clone_size: .
v_call: TRBV28
j_call: TRBJ1-1
cdr3_nt: TGTGCCAGCAGTTTAACGACAGGGGGCAACACTGAAGCTTTCTTT
cdr3_aa: CASSLTTGGNTEAFF

d_call: TRBD2
clone_size: .
v_call: TRBV29-1
j_call: TRBJ2-1
cdr3_nt: TGCAGCGTTATTCATAGCGGGAGGGCCCATGAGCAGTTCTTC
cdr3_aa: CSVIHSGRAHEQFF

d_call: .
clone_size: .
v_call: TRBV9
j_call: TRBJ2-4
cdr3_nt: TGTGCCAGCAGCCGCTGGGGGACCAAAAACATTCAGTACTTC
cdr3_aa: CASSRWGTKNIQYF

d_call: .
clone_size: .
v_call: TRBV4-1
j_call: TRBJ2-3
cdr3_nt: TGCGCCAGCAGCCAAGTAGGCCTCATCACAGATACGCAGTATTTT
cdr3_aa: CASSQVGLITDTQYF

d_call: .
clone_size: .
v_call: TRBV6-1
j_call: TRBJ1-1
cdr3_nt: TGTGCCAGCAGTGAACCAGGGGCCCTAAGGAACACTGAAGCTTTCTTT
cdr3_aa: CASSEPGALRNTEAFF

d_call: TRBD2
clone_size: .
v_call: TRBV28
j_call: TRBJ2-7
cdr3_nt: TGTGCCAGCAGTTCCCAGACTAGCGGGAGGGCCTACGAGCAGTACTTC
cdr3_aa: CASSSQTSGRAYEQYF

d_call: .
clone_size: few
v_call: TRBV7-9
j_call: TRBJ2-1
cdr3_nt: TGTGCCAGCAGCTTAGTTCAGAACACCTACAATGAGCAGTTCTTC
cdr3_aa: CASSLVQNTYNEQFF